The source of this T cell receptor beta chain is a study of PD-L1 blockade in urothelial cancer. Study overall: Of roughly 30 patients, around 25 were males with bladder-origin urothelial cancer. Specimens of blood held a median count of roughly 150,000 T cells.

Pretreatment sampling and on-treatment sampling together yielded between 1 and 8 samples for each patient. Method: immunoSEQ multiplex PCR; TCRdb's copy keeps in-frame clones and lacks some. The table records about 26,000 clones, 75% to 90% of them present only once. The junction had 14 bases not matched to a gene; V was cut back by 7 bases and J by 14 bases. Per germline, CDR1 MNHEY and CDR2 SMNVEV (reference sequence). The CDR3 extends over 13 amino acids. This sequence originates from a man aged 55 to 69 with urothelial cancer. The material sequenced was PBMCs, taken around atezolizumab (anti-PD-L1) treatment. The chain links TRBV27 to TRBJ2-1, with 7 positions matching TRBD2. The CDR3 region has the DNA TGTGCCAGCACCCTTAGTCGTGGGGGGGAGGAGTTCTTC. It is translated as CASTLSRGGEEFF.